Below are 24 T cell receptor beta chains sequenced from a single sample in a study of vaccination effects on CD4 cells after COVID-19. TCRdb's table, derived via immunoSEQ multiplex PCR, lists solely in-frame clones and lacks some. The sample has approximately 30,000 clones; around 82% are singletons. Using viral peptide pools, the ViraFEST assay grew out antigen-specific CD4+ T cells prior to sequencing. Investigators separated out CD4+ T cells once 10 days of culture had passed. All participants had two doses of either the BNT162b2 or mRNA-1273 vaccine. For these receptors, no antigen is known. The sequencing used CD4+ T cells from PBMCs cultured with HCoV-NL63 spike peptides, collected after COVID-19 vaccination. The receptors come from a human donor who received a COVID-19 vaccine. Some clones in this sample may be carry-over from other donors' samples.

This clone was counted only a few times. This rearrangement joins TRBV6-1 to TRBJ2-7; perhaps TRBD2 as D (5 bases). Trimming pared 2 bases from V and 0 bases from J, leaving 5 bases between. This CDR3 contains 13 residues. Germline V lookup: CDR1 MNHNS, CDR2 SASEGT. CDR3 region: CASSERGSYEQYV. The CDR3 coding sequence is TGTGCCAGCAGTGAACGGGGCTCCTACGAGCAGTACGTC.

This clone was recorded a few times. V usage is TRBV10-3 and J usage is TRBJ2-3, with TRBD2 as a possible D gene (5 bases). V lost 4 bases, J lost 1 base, and 6 bases lay in between. This CDR3 has 13 amino acids. CDR1 and CDR2 from the germline V gene are ENHRY and SYGVKD. CDR3 residues: CAISGTGTDTQYF. CDR3 sequence (DNA): TGTGCCATCAGTGGGACTGGCACAGATACGCAGTATTTT.

The rearrangement uses TRBV6-2 or TRBV6-3 and TRBJ2-7; possible D gene TRBD1, 6 bases. Trimming removed 4 bases from V and 6 bases from J, with 19 bases in between. The V gene's germline CDR1 is MNHEY and CDR2 SVGEGT. The CDR3 has 15 residues. The CDR3 DNA reads TGTGCCAGCAGTTCCGCGACAGGTTTTGGTGCCGAGCAGTACGTC. It codes for CASSSATGFGAEQYV.

This chain uses TRBV6-2 or TRBV6-3 with TRBJ2-3; TRBD1 might be the D (5 bases). CDR1 and CDR2 (germline): MNHEY, SVGEGT. Trimming took off 6 bases at V and 3 bases at J, with 10 bases between the two ends. The CDR3 is made up of 13 amino acids. For the CDR3, the DNA is TGTGCCAGCAGGTACGACAGAACAGATACGCAGTATTTT. Translation gives CASRYDRTDTQYF.

This rearrangement joins TRBV27 to TRBJ2-3; 12 nucleotides line up with TRBD2. The length of the CDR3 is 15 residues. CDR1 and CDR2 (germline): MNHEY, SMNVEV (reference sequence). J lost 4 bases, V lost 6 bases, and 5 bases had no gene match. The CDR3 region has the DNA TGTGCCAGCAGCGTACTAGCGGGGGGTTCAGATACGCAGTATTTT. It yields the protein CASSVLAGGSDTQYF.

This chain joins TRBV19 and TRBJ2-5; 7 positions agree with TRBD1. CDR1 LNHDA and CDR2 SQIVND come from the germline V gene (reference sequence). The junction had 6 bases not matched to a gene; V was cut back by 6 bases and J by 5 bases. The CDR3 runs to 13 residues. The CDR3 reads CASRTEGAETQYF. The CDR3 nucleotides are TGTGCCAGTAGGACAGAGGGGGCTGAGACCCAGTACTTC.

CDR3 nucleotides: TGTGCCAGCAGCTTGGCCACAGGGCCAGAGACCCAGTACTTC. It yields the protein CASSLATGPETQYF. The chain has TRBV5-4 and TRBJ2-5; a possible D gene is TRBD1 (6 bases). V was trimmed by 0 bases and J by 4 bases, leaving 10 bases between them. The CDR3 is 14 residues long. Germline CDR1 SGHNT, CDR2 YYREEE (reference sequence).

V and J are TRBV7-8 and TRBJ1-2, with TRBD1 as a possible D gene (5 bases). CDR1 is SGHVS, CDR2 FQNEAQ, per germline. The CDR3 length is 13 residues. Trimming left V 9 bases short and J 8 bases short, with 19 bases between. The CDR3 reads CASGRGRVIGYTF. DNA for the CDR3: TGTGCCAGTGGGCGGGGCAGGGTCATCGGCTACACCTTC.

This clone was detected only a few times. J is TRBJ1-5 and V is TRBV30; D is perhaps TRBD1 (6 bases). Per the germline V gene, CDR1 is GTSNPN and CDR2 is SVGIG (reference sequence). CDR3 length: 12 residues. V lost 0 bases and J 6 bases, leaving 6 bases between the germline ends. The CDR3 DNA sequence: TGTGCCTGGAGTGTAGGGGGTCAGCCCCAGCATTTT. The encoded protein is CAWSVGGQPQHF.

This clone was detected a few times. The genes are TRBV30 and TRBJ2-7; 9 bases align to TRBD1. This CDR3 is built from 12 residues. The J segment lost 9 bases and the V segment lost 0 bases, leaving 3 bases of the junction unmatched. In germline, CDR1 is GTSNPN, CDR2 SVGIG (reference sequence). The CDR3 region is CAWSVQGARQYV. The CDR3 DNA follows: TGTGCCTGGAGTGTACAGGGGGCACGGCAGTACGTC.

V and J are TRBV7-9 and TRBJ2-1, with 12 bases identical to TRBD1. V lost 0 bases and J lost 7; bases outside the gene matches: 4. CDR1 and CDR2 from the germline V gene are SEHNR and FQNEAQ (reference sequence). The CDR3 loop spans 16 amino acids. This chain's CDR3 is CASSLAGQGAQNEQFF. The CDR3 region has the DNA TGTGCCAGCAGCTTAGCGGGACAGGGGGCGCAAAATGAGCAGTTCTTC.

The chain has TRBV5-1 and TRBJ2-3; D remains ambiguous. The ends were cut back, 7 bases at V and 3 bases at J, with 18 bases in the middle. Per the germline V gene, CDR1 is SGHRS and CDR2 is YFSETQ. CDR3 length equals 15 residues. DNA for the CDR3: TGCGCCAGCCGTTCCCGGGTCTTGGGGACAGATACGCAGTATTTT. Translating it yields CASRSRVLGTDTQYF.

The V call is TRBV28, the J call TRBJ2-1; the match to TRBD2 covers 7 bases. From germline, CDR1 is MDHEN and CDR2 SYDVKM. The CDR3 is made up of 12 amino acids. J gave up 7 bases and V 8 bases, and 5 bases lay outside the gene matches. CDR3 coding DNA: TGTGCCAGCGCGGGAGTTGTAAATGAGCAGTTCTTC. As protein: CASAGVVNEQFF.

The chain combines TRBV19 with TRBJ1-5, with D possibly being TRBD1 (5 bases). The ends were cut back, 7 bases at V and 6 bases at J, with 16 bases in the middle. CDR1 and CDR2 (germline): LNHDA, SQIVND (reference sequence). The CDR3 covers 14 residues. The CDR3 spells CASTPGQGGQPQHF. The CDR3 DNA sequence: TGTGCCAGTACCCCAGGGCAGGGTGGTCAGCCCCAGCATTTT.

The chain couples TRBV7-3 to TRBJ1-6; a weak D match, TRBD1 (5 bases). The germline V and J ends were trimmed by 4 bases and 6 bases, with 13 bases remaining between them. This CDR3 is built from 15 residues. Per germline, CDR1 SGHTA and CDR2 FQGTGA. CDR3 region: CASSSQGQGNSPLHF. The CDR3 DNA is TGTGCCAGCAGCTCACAAGGGCAGGGTAATTCACCCCTCCACTTT.

V is TRBV6-5 and J is TRBJ2-2, with D perhaps matching TRBD1 (5 bases). The germline V gene encodes CDR1 MNHEY and CDR2 SVGAGI. This CDR3 is built from 14 residues. The V end lost 6 bases, the J end lost 5 bases, and 13 bases lay between the germline ends. CDR3 nucleotide sequence: TGTGCCAGCAGACTTCGACAGACAACCGGGGAGCTGTTTTTT. This gives the protein CASRLRQTTGELFF.

The chain couples TRBV5-4 to TRBJ1-1, with D hard to call. CDR3 length: 15 residues. In germline, CDR1 is SGHNT, CDR2 YYREEE (reference sequence). V lost 4 bases, J lost 1 base, and 14 bases lay in between. The CDR3 reads CASSHGKLGNTEAFF. The CDR3, as DNA: TGTGCCAGCAGCCATGGAAAACTGGGGAACACTGAAGCTTTCTTT.

This clone was seen a few times. CDR3 loop: CASSRGVSYEQYV. In DNA form, the CDR3 reads TGTGCCAGCAGTCGAGGAGTTTCCTACGAGCAGTACGTC. The chain recombines TRBV6-5 with TRBJ2-7; D remains unclear. The CDR3 is 13 amino acids. CDR1 is MNHEY and CDR2 is SVGAGI in the germline V gene. With 5 bases removed from V and 1 base from J, the gap between germline ends came to 9 bases.

V is TRBV18 and J is TRBJ2-1; 7 bases are shared with TRBD1. The CDR3 spans 15 residues. The germline V gene has CDR1 KGHSH and CDR2 LQKENI. The V segment lost 6 bases and the J segment 2 bases; nucleotides outside the gene matches: 7. In nucleotides, the CDR3 is TGTGCCAGCTCCCACAACAGGGGTGCCTACAATGAGCAGTTCTTC. This codes for CASSHNRGAYNEQFF.

The gene calls are TRBV11-3 and TRBJ2-1, with 7 bases that match TRBD1. V lost 5 bases, J lost 4 bases, and 11 bases stayed unmatched. Germline CDR1 and CDR2: SGHNT and YENEEA. This CDR3 region has 16 residues. CDR3 in DNA: TGTGCCAGCAGCCTTAGGAAAGGGGGCGGGTACAATGAGCAGTTCTTC. It yields the protein CASSLRKGGGYNEQFF.

J is TRBJ1-2 and V is TRBV5-1, with no clear D. The CDR3 has 12 amino acids. CDR1 is SGHRS, CDR2 YFSETQ, per germline. V was shortened by 4 bases and J by 8 bases, with 12 bases between the two germline ends. The CDR3 bases are TGCGCCAGCAGCAGCTGGCGGGGAGGCTACACCTTC. It codes for CASSSWRGGYTF. The complete variable domain, with remaining parts taken from reference TRBV5-1 and TRBJ1-2, reads KAGVTQTPRYLIKTRGQQVTLSCSPISGHRSVSWYQQTPGQGLQFLFEYFSETQRNKGNFPGRFSGRQFSNSRSEMNVSTLELGDSALYLCASSSWRGGYTFGSGTRLTVV.

This clone was detected a few times. CDR3: CASSLAPPGGQYNEQFF. CDR3 DNA: TGTGCCAGCAGCTTAGCCCCTCCAGGGGGCCAATACAATGAGCAGTTCTTC. The rearrangement joins TRBV11-2 to TRBJ2-1, with 8 bases aligning to TRBD1. The CDR3 runs to 17 residues. V trimming: 1 base; J trimming: 4 bases; junction bases outside the gene matches: 9. Per the germline V gene, CDR1 is SGHAT and CDR2 is FQNNGV.

The V and J genes are TRBV18 and TRBJ1-1, with 9 bases fitting TRBD1. The length of the CDR3 is 16 residues. Germline CDR1 KGHSH, CDR2 LQKENI. The V and J ends lost 6 bases and 1 base, in that order; junction bases with no gene match: 9. The CDR3 DNA is TGTGCCAGCTCCCCAAGGGGGGACAGGGAGAACACTGAAGCTTTCTTT. Its protein is CASSPRGDRENTEAFF. The complete variable domain, with remaining parts taken from reference TRBV18 and TRBJ1-1, reads NAGVMQNPRHLVRRRGQEARLRCSPMKGHSHVYWYRQLPEEGLKFMVYLQKENIIDESGMPKERFSAEFPKEGPSILRIQQVVRGDSAAYFCASSPRGDRENTEAFFGQGTRLTVV.

This chain connects TRBV5-4 to TRBJ2-6, with TRBD2 as a possible D gene (5 bases). CDR1 is SGHNT and CDR2 is YYREEE in the germline V gene (reference sequence). The CDR3 runs to 18 residues. Trimming shortened V by 4 bases and J by 0 bases, and 17 bases separated the two germline ends. The CDR3 protein is CASSHPLGLSSGANVLTF. Written as DNA, the CDR3 is TGTGCCAGCAGCCACCCCTTAGGACTGAGCTCTGGGGCCAACGTCCTGACTTTC.